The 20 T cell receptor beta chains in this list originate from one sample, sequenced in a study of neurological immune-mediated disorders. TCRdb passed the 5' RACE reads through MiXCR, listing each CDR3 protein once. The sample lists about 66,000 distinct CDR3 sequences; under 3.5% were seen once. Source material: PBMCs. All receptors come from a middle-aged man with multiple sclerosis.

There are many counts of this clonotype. DNA of the CDR3: TGTGCCAGCAGCTTAGGCAGACATACAGAGACCCAGTACTTC. Amino acid sequence: CASSLGRHTETQYF. The rearrangement uses TRBV7-9 and TRBJ2-5; the D is unclear. This CDR3 contains 14 residues. V was clipped by 1 base and J by 4 bases, with 10 bases between them. Germline lookup yields CDR1 SEHNR and CDR2 FQNEAQ (reference sequence).

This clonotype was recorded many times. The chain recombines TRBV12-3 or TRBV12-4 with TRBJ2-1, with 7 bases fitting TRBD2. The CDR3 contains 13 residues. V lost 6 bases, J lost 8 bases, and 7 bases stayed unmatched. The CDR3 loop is CASSIAGEDEQFF. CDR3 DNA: TGTGCCAGCAGCATAGCGGGCGAAGATGAGCAGTTCTTC.

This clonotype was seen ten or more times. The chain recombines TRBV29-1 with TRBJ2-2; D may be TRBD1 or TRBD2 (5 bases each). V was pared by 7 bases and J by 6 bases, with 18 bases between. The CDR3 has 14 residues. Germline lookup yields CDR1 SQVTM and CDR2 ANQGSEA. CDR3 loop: CSGARDPGAGELFF. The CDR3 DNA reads TGCAGCGGCGCCCGGGACCCCGGTGCCGGGGAGCTGTTTTTT.

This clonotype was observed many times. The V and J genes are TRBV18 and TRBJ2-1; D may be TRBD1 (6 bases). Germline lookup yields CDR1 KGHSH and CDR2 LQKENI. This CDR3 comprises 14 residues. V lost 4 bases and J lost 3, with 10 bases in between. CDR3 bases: TGTGCCAGCTCACAATCGGACAGCTACAATGAGCAGTTCTTC. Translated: CASSQSDSYNEQFF.

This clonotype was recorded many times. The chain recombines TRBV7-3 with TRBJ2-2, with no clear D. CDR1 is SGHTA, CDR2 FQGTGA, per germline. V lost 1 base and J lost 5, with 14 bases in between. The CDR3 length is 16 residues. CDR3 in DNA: TGTGCCAGCAGCTTAATGGCGGCGGTTGGGACCGGGGAGCTGTTTTTT. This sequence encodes CASSLMAAVGTGELFF.

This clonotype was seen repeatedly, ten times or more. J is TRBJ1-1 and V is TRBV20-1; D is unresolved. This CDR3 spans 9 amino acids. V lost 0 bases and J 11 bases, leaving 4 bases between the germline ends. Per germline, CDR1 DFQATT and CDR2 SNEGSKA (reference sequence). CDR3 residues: CSARDGAFF. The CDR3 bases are TGCAGTGCTAGAGATGGGGCTTTCTTT.

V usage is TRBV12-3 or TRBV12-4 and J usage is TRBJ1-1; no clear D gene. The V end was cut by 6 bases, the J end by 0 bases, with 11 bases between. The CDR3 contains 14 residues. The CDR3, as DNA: TGTGCCAGCAGGCCCGGCAGCCTGAACACTGAAGCTTTCTTT. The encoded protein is CASRPGSLNTEAFF.

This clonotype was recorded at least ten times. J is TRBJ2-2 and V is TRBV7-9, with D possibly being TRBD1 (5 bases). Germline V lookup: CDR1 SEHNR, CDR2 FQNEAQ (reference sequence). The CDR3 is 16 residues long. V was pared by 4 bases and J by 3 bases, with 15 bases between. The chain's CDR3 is CASSSPDRLYTGELFF. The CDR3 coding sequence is TGTGCCAGCAGCTCTCCCGACAGACTTTACACCGGGGAGCTGTTTTTT.

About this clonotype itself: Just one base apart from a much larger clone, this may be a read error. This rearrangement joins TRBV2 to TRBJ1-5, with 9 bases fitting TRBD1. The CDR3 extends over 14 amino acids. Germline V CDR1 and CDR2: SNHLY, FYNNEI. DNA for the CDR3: TGTGCCAGCGGAAGGACAGGGGTAGGTCAGCACCAGCATTTT. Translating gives CASGRTGVGQHQHF.

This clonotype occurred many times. The CDR3 sequence: CASSLIRESEAFF. CDR3 bases: TGTGCCAGCAGTTTAATCAGAGAATCTGAAGCTTTCTTT. The V gene is TRBV27, the J gene TRBJ1-1, with D unclear. The V end lost 2 bases, the J end lost 6 bases, and 10 bases lay between the germline ends. The CDR3 loop spans 13 amino acids. Germline V CDR1 and CDR2: MNHEY, SMNVEV (reference sequence).

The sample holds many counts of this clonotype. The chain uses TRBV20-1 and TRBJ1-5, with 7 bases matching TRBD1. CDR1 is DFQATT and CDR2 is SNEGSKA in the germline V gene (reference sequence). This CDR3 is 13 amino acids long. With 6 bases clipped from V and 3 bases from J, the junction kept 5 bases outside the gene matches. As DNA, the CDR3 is TGCAGTGCCCTCGGGACAGACAATCAGCCCCAGCATTTT. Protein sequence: CSALGTDNQPQHF.

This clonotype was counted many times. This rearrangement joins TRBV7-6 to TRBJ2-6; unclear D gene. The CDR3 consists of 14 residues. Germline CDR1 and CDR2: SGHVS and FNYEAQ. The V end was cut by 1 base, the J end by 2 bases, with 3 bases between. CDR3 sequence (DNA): TGTGCCAGCAGCTTAGGTGCTGGGGCCAACGTCCTGACTTTC. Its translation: CASSLGAGANVLTF. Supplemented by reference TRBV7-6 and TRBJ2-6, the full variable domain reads GAGVSQSPRYKVTKRGQDVALRCDPISGHVSLYWYRQALGQGPEFLTYFNYEAQQDKSGLPNDRFSAERPEGSISTLTIQRTEQRDSAMYRCASSLGAGANVLTFGAGSRLTVL.

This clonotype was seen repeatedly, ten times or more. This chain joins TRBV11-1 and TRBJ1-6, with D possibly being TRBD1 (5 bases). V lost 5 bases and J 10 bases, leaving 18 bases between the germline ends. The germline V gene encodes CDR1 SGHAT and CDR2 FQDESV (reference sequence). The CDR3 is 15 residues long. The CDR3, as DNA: TGTGCCAGCAGCCCGACCGGGACTTGGCAATCACCCCTCCACTTT. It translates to CASSPTGTWQSPLHF. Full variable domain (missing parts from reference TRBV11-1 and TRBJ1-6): EAEVAQSPRYKITEKSQAVAFWCDPISGHATLYWYRQILGQGPELLVQFQDESVVDDSQLPKDRFSAERLKGVDSTLKIQPAELGDSAMYLCASSPTGTWQSPLHFGNGTRLTVT.

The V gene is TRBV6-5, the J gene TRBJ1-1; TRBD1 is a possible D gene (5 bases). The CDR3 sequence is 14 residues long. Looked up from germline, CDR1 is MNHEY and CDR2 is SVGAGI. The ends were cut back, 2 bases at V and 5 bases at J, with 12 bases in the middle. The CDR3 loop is CASSYVQGGTEAFF. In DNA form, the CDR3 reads TGTGCCAGCAGTTACGTCCAGGGAGGGACTGAAGCTTTCTTT.

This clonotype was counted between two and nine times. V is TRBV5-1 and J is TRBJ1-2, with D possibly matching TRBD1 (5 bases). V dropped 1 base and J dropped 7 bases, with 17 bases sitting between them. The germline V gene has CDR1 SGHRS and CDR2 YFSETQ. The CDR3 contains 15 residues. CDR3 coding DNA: TGCGCCAGCAGCTTGTTGCAGGGCAGTTTAGGTGGCTACACCTTC. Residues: CASSLLQGSLGGYTF.

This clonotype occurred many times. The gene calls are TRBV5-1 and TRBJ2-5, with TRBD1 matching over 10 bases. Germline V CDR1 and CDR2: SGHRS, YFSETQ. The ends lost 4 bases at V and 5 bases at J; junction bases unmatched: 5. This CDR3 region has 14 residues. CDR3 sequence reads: CASSATGGDETQYF. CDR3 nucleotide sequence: TGCGCCAGCAGCGCGACAGGGGGCGATGAGACCCAGTACTTC.

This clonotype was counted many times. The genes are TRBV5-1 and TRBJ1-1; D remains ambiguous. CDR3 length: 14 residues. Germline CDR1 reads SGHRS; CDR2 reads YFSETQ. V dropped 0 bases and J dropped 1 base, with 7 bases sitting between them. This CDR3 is CASSLAVGNTEAFF. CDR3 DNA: TGCGCCAGCAGCTTGGCAGTGGGGAACACTGAAGCTTTCTTT.

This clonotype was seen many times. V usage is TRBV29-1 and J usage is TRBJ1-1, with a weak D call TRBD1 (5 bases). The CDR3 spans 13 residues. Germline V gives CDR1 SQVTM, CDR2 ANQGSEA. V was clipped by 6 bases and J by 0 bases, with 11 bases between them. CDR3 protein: CSVRGPMNTEAFF. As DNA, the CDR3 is TGCAGCGTGAGGGGCCCCATGAACACTGAAGCTTTCTTT. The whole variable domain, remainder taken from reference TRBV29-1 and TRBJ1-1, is SAVISQKPSRDICQRGTSLTIQCQVDSQVTMMFWYRQQPGQSLTLIATANQGSEATYESGFVIDKFPISRPNLTFSTLTVSNMSPEDSSIYLCSVRGPMNTEAFFGQGTRLTVV.

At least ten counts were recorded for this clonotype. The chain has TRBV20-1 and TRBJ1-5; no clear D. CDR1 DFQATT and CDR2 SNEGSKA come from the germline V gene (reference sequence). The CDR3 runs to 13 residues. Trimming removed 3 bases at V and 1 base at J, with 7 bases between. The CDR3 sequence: CSARGYSNQPQHF. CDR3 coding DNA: TGCAGTGCTAGGGGCTACAGCAATCAGCCCCAGCATTTT.

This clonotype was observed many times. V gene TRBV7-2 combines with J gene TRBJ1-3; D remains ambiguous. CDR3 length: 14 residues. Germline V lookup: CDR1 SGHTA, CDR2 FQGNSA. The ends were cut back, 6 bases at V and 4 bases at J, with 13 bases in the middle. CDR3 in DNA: TGTGCCAGCAGTACCCAAAAGGGCGGAAACACCATATATTTT. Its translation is CASSTQKGGNTIYF.